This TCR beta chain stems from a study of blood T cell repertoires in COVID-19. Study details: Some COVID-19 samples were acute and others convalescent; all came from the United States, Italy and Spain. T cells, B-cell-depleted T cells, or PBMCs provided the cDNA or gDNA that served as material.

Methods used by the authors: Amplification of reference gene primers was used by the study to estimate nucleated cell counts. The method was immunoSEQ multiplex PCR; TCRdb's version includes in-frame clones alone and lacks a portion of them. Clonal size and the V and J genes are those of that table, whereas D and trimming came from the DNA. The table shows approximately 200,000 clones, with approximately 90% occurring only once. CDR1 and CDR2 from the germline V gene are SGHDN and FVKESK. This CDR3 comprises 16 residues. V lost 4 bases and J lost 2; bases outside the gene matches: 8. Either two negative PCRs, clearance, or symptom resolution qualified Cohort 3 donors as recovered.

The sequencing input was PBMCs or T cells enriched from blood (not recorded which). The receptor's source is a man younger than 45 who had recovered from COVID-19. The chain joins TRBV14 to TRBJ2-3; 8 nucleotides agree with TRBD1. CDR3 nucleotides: TGTGCCAGCAGCCTTGACAGGGGAGGAGACACAGATACGCAGTATTTT. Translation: CASSLDRGGDTDTQYF.